This T cell receptor beta chain comes out of a study of CD8+CD57+ T cells in acquired aplastic anemia. Looking at the study overall: Sorted CD4+ and CD8+ cells gave a mean 3.2 ug DNA, range roughly 0.19 to 27.4 ug.

This clonotype has at least ten counts. Genomic DNA served as template for TCR beta VDJ and CDR3 profiling. TCRdb fed the reads into MiXCR, producing one record per CDR3 protein. The repertoire holds 200,000 to 250,000 distinct CDR3 sequences, with 34% as singletons. Germline CDR1 DFQATT, CDR2 SNEGSKA (reference sequence). V was shortened by 6 bases and J by 1 base, with 21 bases between the two germline ends. CDR3 length: 16 amino acids. Sequencing was performed on sorted CD4+, CD8+, or CD8+CD57+ T cells (not recorded which) from PBMCs. J is TRBJ1-1 and V is TRBV20-1; D unclear. The clonotype was recovered from a human donor in good health, serving as a control. CDR3 in amino acids: CSAYDPSGSGNTEAFF. The CDR3 DNA follows: TGCAGTGCGTATGACCCCAGTGGGTCTGGGAACACTGAAGCTTTCTTT.